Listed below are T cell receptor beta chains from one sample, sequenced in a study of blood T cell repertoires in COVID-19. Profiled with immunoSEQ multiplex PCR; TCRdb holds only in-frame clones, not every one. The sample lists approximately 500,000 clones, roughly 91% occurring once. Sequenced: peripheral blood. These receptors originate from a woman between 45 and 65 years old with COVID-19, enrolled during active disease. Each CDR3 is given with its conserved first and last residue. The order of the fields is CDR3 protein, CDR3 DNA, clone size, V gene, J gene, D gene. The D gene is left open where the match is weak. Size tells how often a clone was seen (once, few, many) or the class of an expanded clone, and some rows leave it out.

CASSDPQGKGLSKAFF	TGTGCCAGCAGTGACCCACAGGGTAAAGGCCTCTCTAAGGCTTTCTTT	once	TRBV6-1	TRBJ1-1	.
CASSEIQGTNQPQHF	TGTGCCAGCAGTGAAATACAGGGAACTAATCAGCCCCAGCATTTT	.	TRBV6-1	TRBJ1-5	.
CASSPYGGGPYNEQFF	TGTGCCAGCAGCCCCTATGGGGGGGGCCCCTACAATGAGCAGTTCTTC	once	TRBV7-9	TRBJ2-1	.
CASSHHGDNQPQHF	TGTGCCAGCAGCCACCACGGGGACAATCAGCCCCAGCATTTT	.	TRBV3-1/TRBV3-2	TRBJ1-5	.
CASSQFSENTEAFF	TGTGCCAGCTCACAGTTTTCAGAGAACACTGAAGCTTTCTTT	.	TRBV18	TRBJ1-1	.
CATSDLPGTGPIHHEAFF	TGTGCCACCAGTGATTTGCCCGGGACAGGGCCGATTCATCATGAAGCTTTCTTT	.	TRBV24-1	TRBJ1-1	TRBD1
CASSIWGSGGTEAFF	TGTGCCAGTAGTATCTGGGGGTCGGGGGGCACTGAAGCTTTCTTT	once	TRBV19	TRBJ1-1	.
CASSYGSGGNSPLHF	TGTGCCAGTAGTTATGGCTCAGGGGGAAATTCACCCCTCCACTTT	few	TRBV19	TRBJ1-6	TRBD1
CASPSNQPQHF	TGTGCCAGCCCCAGTAATCAGCCCCAGCATTTT	.	TRBV6-5	TRBJ1-5	.
CASSLEGGPYEQYF	TGTGCCAGCAGCTTGGAGGGGGGGCCCTACGAGCAGTACTTC	.	TRBV5-6	TRBJ2-7	.
CASSLVGTRILNEQFF	TGCGCCAGCAGCTTGGTGGGGACTAGGATTCTCAATGAGCAGTTCTTC	.	TRBV5-1	TRBJ2-1	TRBD2
CASSLDGNTEAFF	TGTGCCAGCAGCCTAGACGGGAACACTGAAGCTTTCTTT	.	TRBV3-1/TRBV3-2	TRBJ1-1	.
CASSSGPNYGYTF	TGTGCCAGCTCGAGCGGGCCCAACTATGGCTACACCTTC	.	TRBV6-5	TRBJ1-2	.
CASSLLSDQPQHF	TGTGCCAGCAGCTTATTAAGCGATCAGCCCCAGCATTTT	.	TRBV7-2	TRBJ1-5	.
CASSADRDTEAFF	TGTGCCAGCAGTGCCGACAGGGACACTGAAGCTTTCTTT	.	TRBV6-4	TRBJ1-1	TRBD1
CASSPTGNQPQHF	TGTGCCAGCAGCCCCACAGGGAATCAGCCCCAGCATTTT	few	TRBV3-1/TRBV3-2	TRBJ1-5	.
CATSVDGNQPQHF	TGTGCCACCAGTGTCGACGGGAATCAGCCCCAGCATTTT	.	TRBV24-1	TRBJ1-5	.
CASSVEFVRGLSYNEQFF	TGTGCCAGCAGTGTAGAGTTCGTGAGGGGGTTATCCTACAATGAGCAGTTCTTC	.	TRBV6-4	TRBJ2-1	.
CASSPSPDTEAFF	TGCGCCAGCAGCCCAAGCCCGGACACTGAAGCTTTCTTT	.	TRBV4-1	TRBJ1-1	.
CASKSDRGEQYF	TGTGCCAGTAAATCCGACAGGGGGGAGCAGTACTTC	.	TRBV19	TRBJ2-7	TRBD1
CASSVGDYRSTDTQYF	TGTGCCAGCAGCGTAGGGGACTATCGTAGCACAGATACGCAGTATTTT	.	TRBV9	TRBJ2-3	TRBD2
CASSDSQQGRDEQFF	TGTGCCAGCAGTGACTCTCAACAGGGGAGAGATGAGCAGTTCTTC	once	TRBV6-4	TRBJ2-1	TRBD1
CASSLGSGGPQSWDEQYF	TGTGCCAGCAGTTTAGGTAGCGGGGGCCCTCAGAGCTGGGACGAGCAGTACTTC	.	TRBV28	TRBJ2-7	TRBD2
CASSQGQGAKHF	TGTGCCAGCAGCCAAGGGCAGGGGGCGAAGCATTTT	.	TRBV3-1/TRBV3-2	TRBJ1-5	TRBD1
CASSLEQDYEQYF	TGTGCCAGCAGTTTAGAACAGGACTACGAGCAGTACTTC	few	TRBV12-3/TRBV12-4	TRBJ2-7	.
CASSLPQAGANEKLFF	TGTGCCAGCAGTCTTCCTCAGGCAGGGGCTAATGAAAAACTGTTTTTT	once	TRBV28	TRBJ1-4	.
CASGWTGVHEQYF	TGTGCCAGCGGATGGACAGGGGTCCACGAGCAGTACTTC	few	TRBV7-9	TRBJ2-7	TRBD1
CASSYPSDSGRRNQPQHF	TGTGCCAGCAGTTACCCGTCGGACAGCGGAAGGAGGAATCAGCCCCAGCATTTT	.	TRBV28	TRBJ1-5	.
CASSLELAGELFF	TGTGCCAGCAGCTTAGAATTAGCCGGGGAGCTGTTTTTT	.	TRBV11-2	TRBJ2-2	.
CASSGSVIGELFF	TGTGCCAGCAGTGGGTCAGTGATCGGGGAGCTGTTTTTT	.	TRBV2	TRBJ2-2	.
CASSPAGGTNTEAFF	TGCGCCAGCAGCCCCGCGGGGGGGACGAACACTGAAGCTTTCTTT	.	TRBV5-1	TRBJ1-1	.
CASSFVPGHQMNTEAFF	TGTGCCAGCAGCTTTGTTCCGGGACACCAAATGAACACTGAAGCTTTCTTT	once	TRBV5-4	TRBJ1-1	.
CASSLISREVGGYTF	TGTGCCAGCAGCTTAATTTCCAGGGAGGTAGGGGGCTACACCTTC	.	TRBV7-9	TRBJ1-2	.
CASSIGQGSYEQYF	TGTGCCAGCAGCATAGGACAAGGCTCCTACGAGCAGTACTTC	.	TRBV11-2	TRBJ2-7	.
CAWSGRPTNYGYTF	TGTGCCTGGAGTGGCAGGCCAACTAACTATGGCTACACCTTC	.	TRBV30	TRBJ1-2	.
CASRTGMAGSPLHF	TGTGCCAGCAGGACAGGAATGGCAGGTTCACCCCTCCACTTT	.	TRBV28	TRBJ1-6	.
CASSFRDRNTEAFF	TGTGCCAGCAGCTTCCGGGACAGAAACACTGAAGCTTTCTTT	.	TRBV5-6	TRBJ1-1	TRBD1
CASRSRGAGDTQYF	TGTGCCAGCAGATCCAGGGGTGCTGGAGATACGCAGTATTTT	.	TRBV2	TRBJ2-3	.
CASSVGAQDTDTQYF	TGTGCCAGCAGCGTAGGGGCACAGGACACAGATACGCAGTATTTT	.	TRBV9	TRBJ2-3	.
CAWSVEGSYEQYF	TGTGCCTGGAGTGTTGAGGGATCCTACGAGCAGTACTTC	.	TRBV30	TRBJ2-7	.
CASSETRSGGQDTQYF	TGTGCCAGCAGTGAAACGAGAAGCGGGGGCCAAGATACGCAGTATTTT	once	TRBV2	TRBJ2-3	TRBD2
CASSQGHRLFF	TGTGCCAGCAGTCAAGGCCACAGACTGTTTTTT	.	TRBV12-3/TRBV12-4	TRBJ1-4	.
CASSTGVVETQYF	TGTGCCAGCAGTACAGGGGTGGTAGAGACCCAGTACTTC	.	TRBV28	TRBJ2-5	TRBD1
CASTSGTGDTGELFF	TGTGCCAGCACCTCCGGGACAGGGGACACCGGGGAGCTGTTTTTT	.	TRBV6-5	TRBJ2-2	TRBD1
CASREGTGGAEKLFF	TGTGCCAGCAGAGAAGGGACAGGGGGGGCCGAAAAACTGTTTTTT	.	TRBV6-1	TRBJ1-4	TRBD1
CASSLRGGKSYTF	TGCGCCAGCAGCTTAAGAGGGGGTAAGAGCTACACCTTC	.	TRBV5-1	TRBJ1-2	.
CASSLLRQEAFF	TGTGCCAGCAGTTTGCTTCGACAGGAAGCTTTCTTT	.	TRBV28	TRBJ1-1	.
CAWSVRIGDSPLHF	TGTGCCTGGAGTGTACGAATAGGGGATTCACCCCTCCACTTT	.	TRBV30	TRBJ1-6	.
CASSWGGTDTQYF	TGTGCCAGCAGCTGGGGGGGCACAGATACGCAGTATTTT	.	TRBV6-1	TRBJ2-3	.
CASSEEGRMSSYNEQFF	TGTGCCAGCAGTGAGGAAGGCAGGATGAGCTCCTACAATGAGCAGTTCTTC	.	TRBV2	TRBJ2-1	.
CASSTQDKARLHF	TGTGCCAGCAGCACTCAAGACAAGGCCCGACTCCACTTT	once	TRBV13	TRBJ1-6	.
CASSFGGLSSGNTIYF	TGTGCCAGCAGTTTCGGGGGATTAAGCTCTGGAAACACCATATATTTT	.	TRBV28	TRBJ1-3	.
CASSPRTGSGVGGYTF	TGTGCCAGCAGCCCCCGGACAGGGAGTGGGGTCGGGGGCTACACCTTC	.	TRBV9	TRBJ1-2	TRBD1
CSVEMGQGTNEKLFF	TGCAGCGTTGAAATGGGACAGGGCACTAATGAAAAACTGTTTTTT	.	TRBV29-1	TRBJ1-4	TRBD1
CASSHTGSDTEAFF	TGCGCCAGCAGCCACACAGGGTCGGACACTGAAGCTTTCTTT	.	TRBV4-1	TRBJ1-1	.
CASSLGGLAASTDTQYF	TGTGCCAGCAGCTTAGGGGGACTAGCGGCTAGCACAGATACGCAGTATTTT	.	TRBV7-8	TRBJ2-3	TRBD2
CASSSDRGASSQPQHF	TGTGCCAGCAGTTCGGACAGGGGTGCCTCGTCGCAGCCCCAGCATTTT	once	TRBV6-5	TRBJ1-5	TRBD1
CASSSEGSPLHF	TGTGCCAGCAGCTCAGAGGGCTCACCCCTCCACTTT	.	TRBV3-1/TRBV3-2	TRBJ1-6	.
CASFAGVEAFF	TGTGCCAGCTTTGCGGGGGTTGAAGCTTTCTTT	.	TRBV12-3/TRBV12-4	TRBJ1-1	.
CASSQDYNQPQHF	TGTGCCAGCAGCCAAGATTACAATCAGCCCCAGCATTTT	.	TRBV3-1/TRBV3-2	TRBJ1-5	.